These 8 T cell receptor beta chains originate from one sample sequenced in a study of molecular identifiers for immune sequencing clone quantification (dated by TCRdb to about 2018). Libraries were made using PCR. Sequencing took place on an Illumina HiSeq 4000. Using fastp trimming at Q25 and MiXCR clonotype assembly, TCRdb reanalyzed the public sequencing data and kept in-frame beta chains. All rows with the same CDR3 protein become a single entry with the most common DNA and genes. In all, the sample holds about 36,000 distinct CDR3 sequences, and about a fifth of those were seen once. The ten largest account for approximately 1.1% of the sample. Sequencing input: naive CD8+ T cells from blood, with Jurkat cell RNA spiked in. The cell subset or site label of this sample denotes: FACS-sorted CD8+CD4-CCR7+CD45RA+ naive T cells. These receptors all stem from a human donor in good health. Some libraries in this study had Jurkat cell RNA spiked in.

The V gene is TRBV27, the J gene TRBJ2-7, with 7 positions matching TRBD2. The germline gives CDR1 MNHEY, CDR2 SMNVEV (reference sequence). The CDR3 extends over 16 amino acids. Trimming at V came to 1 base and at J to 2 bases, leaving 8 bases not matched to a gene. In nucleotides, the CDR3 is TGTGCCAGCAGTTTATTCGCGACTAGCAGAACCTACGAGCAGTACTTC. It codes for CASSLFATSRTYEQYF.

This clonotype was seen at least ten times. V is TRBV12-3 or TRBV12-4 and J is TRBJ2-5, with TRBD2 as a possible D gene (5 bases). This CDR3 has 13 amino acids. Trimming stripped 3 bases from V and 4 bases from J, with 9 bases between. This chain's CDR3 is CASSFMAGETQYF. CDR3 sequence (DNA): TGTGCCAGCAGTTTCATGGCGGGAGAGACCCAGTACTTC.

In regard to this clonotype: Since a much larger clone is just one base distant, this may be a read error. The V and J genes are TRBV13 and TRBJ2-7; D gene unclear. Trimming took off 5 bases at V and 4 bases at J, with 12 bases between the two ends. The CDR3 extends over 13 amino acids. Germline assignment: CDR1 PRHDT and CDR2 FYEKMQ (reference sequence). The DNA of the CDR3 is TGTGCCAGCAGCCTAACTACATGGTACGAGCAGTACTTC. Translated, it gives CASSLTTWYEQYF.

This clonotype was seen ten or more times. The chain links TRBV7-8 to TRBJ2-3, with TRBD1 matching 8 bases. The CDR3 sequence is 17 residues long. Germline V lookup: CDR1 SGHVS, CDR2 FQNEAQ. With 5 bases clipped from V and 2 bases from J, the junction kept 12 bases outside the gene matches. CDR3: CASSTRQGTLNTDTQYF. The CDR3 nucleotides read TGTGCCAGCAGCACTCGACAGGGGACTTTGAACACAGATACGCAGTATTTT.

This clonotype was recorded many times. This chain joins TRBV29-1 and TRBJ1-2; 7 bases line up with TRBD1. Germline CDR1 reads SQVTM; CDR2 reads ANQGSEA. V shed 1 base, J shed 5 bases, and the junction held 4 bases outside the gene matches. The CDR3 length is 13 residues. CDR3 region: CSVEAPTGYGYTF. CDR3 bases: TGCAGCGTTGAAGCCCCGACAGGGTATGGCTACACCTTC.

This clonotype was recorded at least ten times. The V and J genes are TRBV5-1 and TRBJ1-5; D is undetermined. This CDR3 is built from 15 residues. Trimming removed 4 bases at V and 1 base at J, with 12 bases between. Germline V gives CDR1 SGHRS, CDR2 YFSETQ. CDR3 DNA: TGCGCCAGCAGCCCCCGGGGTGGAAGCAATCAGCCCCAGCATTTT. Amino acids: CASSPRGGSNQPQHF.

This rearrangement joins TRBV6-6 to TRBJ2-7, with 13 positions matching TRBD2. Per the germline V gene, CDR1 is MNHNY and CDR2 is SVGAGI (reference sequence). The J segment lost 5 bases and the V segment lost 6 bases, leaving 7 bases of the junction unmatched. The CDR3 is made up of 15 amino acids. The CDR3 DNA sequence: TGTGCCAGCAGCCTTGAGACTAGCGGGAGGAACGAGCAGTACTTC. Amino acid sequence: CASSLETSGRNEQYF.

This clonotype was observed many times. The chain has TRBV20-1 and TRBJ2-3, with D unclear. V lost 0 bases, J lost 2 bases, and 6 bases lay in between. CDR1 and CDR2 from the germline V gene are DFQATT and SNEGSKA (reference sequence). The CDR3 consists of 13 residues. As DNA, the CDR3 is TGCAGTGCTAGAGAGATGAACACAGATACGCAGTATTTT. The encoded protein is CSAREMNTDTQYF.